This T cell receptor (beta chain) was captured by sequencing in a study of blood T cell repertoires in COVID-19. Study details: From T cells, B-cell-depleted T cells, or PBMCs came the material, which was cDNA or gDNA.

Per the authors' pipeline: Amplification from reference gene primers served as the basis for estimated nucleated cell counts. Method: immunoSEQ multiplex PCR; TCRdb's copy keeps in-frame clones and lacks some. Clone size and V and J calls were adopted from that table, with D and trimming inferred from the DNA. The data show approximately 480,000 clones, roughly 89% seen once. V shed 2 bases and J shed 5 bases, with 13 bases lying between them. The CDR3 has 14 residues. Germline assignment: CDR1 SGDLS and CDR2 YYNGEE. Sequenced sample: peripheral blood. This chain connects TRBV9 to TRBJ2-5; D is possibly TRBD2 (5 bases). This receptor was taken from a man between 18 and 29 years old with COVID-19, enrolled during active disease. CDR3: CASSVGNQVETQYF. For the CDR3, the DNA is TGTGCCAGCAGCGTCGGGAACCAGGTTGAGACCCAGTACTTC.